Presented here are 30 T cell receptor beta chains from one specimen sequenced in a study of cytomegalovirus exposure and HLA in healthy donors. This PCR relied on a set of 60 Vbeta primers and 13 Jbeta primers. Assay: immunoSEQ multiplex PCR; the TCRdb copy retains only in-frame clones and omits some. The data hold about 140,000 clones, with 70% to 85% observed a single time. The sample taken for sequencing was PBMCs. The receptors were gathered from a man younger than 45 in good health and CMV-seropositive.

This chain links TRBV30 with TRBJ2-5; no reliable D call. In germline, CDR1 is GTSNPN, CDR2 SVGIG (reference sequence). This CDR3 comprises 12 residues. V was pared by 0 bases and J by 5 bases, with 7 bases between. Here the CDR3 DNA reads TGTGCCTGGAGTGTAGATGCGGAGACCCAGTACTTC. Its translation: CAWSVDAETQYF.

This clone was seen just once. This chain links TRBV11-2 with TRBJ1-3; a possible D gene is TRBD1 (5 bases). This CDR3 comprises 16 residues. The V gene's germline CDR1 is SGHAT and CDR2 FQNNGV. Trimming stripped 5 bases from V and 0 bases from J, with 14 bases between. CDR3 sequence reads: CASSPRAQGSGNTIYF. In DNA, the CDR3 is TGTGCCAGCAGCCCCAGGGCGCAGGGCTCTGGAAACACCATATATTTT.

V usage is TRBV30 and J usage is TRBJ1-5; 7 bases map to TRBD1. V was clipped by 4 bases and J by 3 bases; unmatched bases: 6. The CDR3 contains 14 residues. Germline V gives CDR1 GTSNPN, CDR2 SVGIG (reference sequence). CDR3 region: CAWMGQRLNQPQHF. DNA for the CDR3: TGTGCCTGGATGGGACAGCGCCTCAATCAGCCCCAGCATTTT.

The chain has TRBV18 and TRBJ1-4; 8 nucleotides line up with TRBD1. CDR3 length equals 15 residues. V trimming: 2 bases; J trimming: 8 bases; junction bases outside the gene matches: 7. In germline, CDR1 is KGHSH, CDR2 LQKENI. The CDR3 is CASSPGTGRGEKLFF. For the CDR3, the DNA is TGTGCCAGCTCACCAGGGACAGGTCGGGGAGAAAAACTGTTTTTT.

The V call is TRBV28, the J call TRBJ1-2, with D possibly TRBD1 on 6 matching bases. This CDR3 spans 15 amino acids. The V end lost 2 bases, the J end lost 8 bases, and 18 bases lay between the germline ends. The germline V gene has CDR1 MDHEN and CDR2 SYDVKM. CDR3 in amino acids: CASSLGPREGGGYTF. For the CDR3, the DNA is TGTGCCAGCAGTTTAGGGCCCCGGGAAGGGGGAGGCTACACCTTC.

This chain connects TRBV19 to TRBJ1-2; D gene unclear. The V end lost 10 bases, the J end lost 7 bases, and 19 bases lay between the germline ends. CDR3 length: 13 amino acids. Germline V CDR1 and CDR2: LNHDA, SQIVND (reference sequence). The CDR3 sequence is CATPRREGSGYTF. Here the CDR3 DNA reads TGTGCCACCCCGAGGAGGGAGGGTAGTGGCTACACCTTC.

The chain links TRBV4-1 to TRBJ2-2; tentative D call: TRBD2 (6 bases). Germline V lookup: CDR1 MGHRA, CDR2 YSYEKL. CDR3 length equals 16 residues. Trimming stripped 2 bases from V and 4 bases from J, with 14 bases between. In nucleotides, the CDR3 is TGCGCCAGCAGCCAAACTAGCCCACCCCCCACCGGGGAGCTGTTTTTT. Its translation is CASSQTSPPPTGELFF.

The chain has TRBV14 and TRBJ2-7; D is perhaps TRBD2 (5 bases). Trimming pared 3 bases from V and 2 bases from J, leaving 14 bases between. This CDR3 contains 15 residues. Germline lookup yields CDR1 SGHDN and CDR2 FVKESK. CDR3 coding DNA: TGTGCCAGCAGCCAGGACTCGCCGCCCCCCTACGAGCAGTACTTC. Residues: CASSQDSPPPYEQYF.

This rearrangement joins TRBV7-6 to TRBJ2-3; TRBD2 matches 9 bases. Germline assignment: CDR1 SGHVS and CDR2 FNYEAQ. J was trimmed by 1 base and V by 2 bases; bases with no gene match: 1. The CDR3 is 15 amino acids. The CDR3 region is CASSLSSGGTDTQYF. CDR3 bases: TGTGCCAGCAGCTTATCTAGCGGGGGCACAGATACGCAGTATTTT.

This clone was counted between two and nine times. The chain employs TRBV28 and TRBJ1-6, with D maybe TRBD1 (6 bases). This CDR3 comprises 15 residues. Per the germline V gene, CDR1 is MDHEN and CDR2 is SYDVKM. V was shortened by 7 bases and J by 8 bases, with 18 bases between the two germline ends. CDR3 bases: TGTGCCAGCAACGCCCCGGGGGCGGGGGATTCACCCCTCCACTTT. It translates to CASNAPGAGDSPLHF.

This chain uses TRBV11-2 with TRBJ1-1; D is uncertain. The V end lost 3 bases, the J end lost 0 bases, and 8 bases lay between the germline ends. Germline-derived CDR1 and CDR2 are SGHAT and FQNNGV. The length of the CDR3 is 14 residues. CDR3 nucleotides: TGTGCCAGCAGCTTCCTACAGATGAACACTGAAGCTTTCTTT. Amino acids: CASSFLQMNTEAFF.

The chain employs TRBV5-4 and TRBJ2-1; 12 bases are a match to TRBD1. The CDR3 runs to 17 residues. V lost 4 bases, J lost 7 bases, and 12 bases stayed unmatched. The germline V gene has CDR1 SGHNT and CDR2 YYREEE (reference sequence). The CDR3 nucleotides read TGTGCCAGCAGCGCCTGGGACAGGGGGCTGAGTGGAAATGAGCAGTTCTTC. It translates to CASSAWDRGLSGNEQFF.

The chain combines TRBV30 with TRBJ1-3; tentative D call: TRBD1 (6 bases). V was pared by 4 bases and J by 8 bases, with 18 bases between. The CDR3 is made up of 14 amino acids. In germline, CDR1 is GTSNPN, CDR2 SVGIG (reference sequence). The CDR3 DNA reads as TGTGCCTGGAAGTTGGGGGCCTCCCGGGACACCATATATTTT. Its protein is CAWKLGASRDTIYF.

The J gene is TRBJ1-5, the V gene TRBV19, with D possibly matching TRBD1 (6 bases). Trimming removed 3 bases at V and 4 bases at J, with 31 bases between. The CDR3 runs 21 residues. Germline CDR1 and CDR2: LNHDA and SQIVND (reference sequence). The CDR3 protein is CASSIGRGQTLSFDINQPQHF. The CDR3 DNA is TGTGCCAGTAGTATCGGGCGGGGGCAGACCCTCTCCTTTGATATAAATCAGCCCCAGCATTTT. Full variable domain (rest looked up from reference TRBV19 and TRBJ1-5): DGGITQSPKYLFRKEGQNVTLSCEQNLNHDAMYWYRQDPGQGLRLIYYSQIVNDFQKGDIAEGYSVSREKKESFPLTVTSAQKNPTAFYLCASSIGRGQTLSFDINQPQHFGDGTRLSIL.

V gene TRBV19 combines with J gene TRBJ2-3, with 7 nucleotides matching TRBD2. Unmatched junction bases numbered 4, after V lost 4 bases and J lost 3 bases. From germline, CDR1 is LNHDA and CDR2 SQIVND (reference sequence). The CDR3 covers 14 residues. The DNA of the CDR3 is TGTGCCAGTAGTACGACTAGCTTAACAGATACGCAGTATTTT. Its translation is CASSTTSLTDTQYF.

The chain employs TRBV5-5 and TRBJ2-7, with 7 bases matching TRBD2. The CDR3 is made up of 14 amino acids. Germline CDR1 SGHKS, CDR2 YYEKEE (reference sequence). V shed 5 bases and J 6 bases; nucleotides not matched to a gene: 11. The CDR3 here is CASRDEPGLREQYF. CDR3 sequence (DNA): TGTGCCAGCAGGGACGAGCCGGGACTACGCGAGCAGTACTTC.

The chain combines TRBV7-9 with TRBJ2-5, with 9 bases that match TRBD1. The CDR3 covers 15 residues. Germline trimming cut 4 bases from V and 4 bases from J; bases unmatched to any gene: 7. Germline assignment: CDR1 SEHNR and CDR2 FQNEAQ (reference sequence). The CDR3: CASSSGTGKVETQYF. CDR3 coding DNA: TGTGCCAGCAGCTCCGGGACAGGGAAGGTAGAGACCCAGTACTTC.

V is TRBV12-5 and J is TRBJ2-1; D remains ambiguous. Germline V gives CDR1 LGHNT, CDR2 FRNRAP. The ends were cut back, 4 bases at V and 3 bases at J, with 4 bases in the middle. This CDR3 spans 12 amino acids. The CDR3 region is CASGWSYNEQFF. For the CDR3, the DNA is TGTGCTAGTGGTTGGAGCTACAATGAGCAGTTCTTC.

The chain carries TRBV7-9 and TRBJ1-1; D remains unclear. Trimming pared 2 bases from V and 3 bases from J, leaving 7 bases between. CDR3 length: 13 amino acids. Per the germline V gene, CDR1 is SEHNR and CDR2 is FQNEAQ (reference sequence). Written as DNA, the CDR3 is TGTGCCAGCAGCTTATTGTCGTACACTGAAGCTTTCTTT. Its protein product is CASSLLSYTEAFF.

The rearrangement uses TRBV18 and TRBJ1-5; D might be TRBD1 (5 bases). The length of the CDR3 is 16 residues. Germline values: CDR1 KGHSH, CDR2 LQKENI. V was trimmed by 3 bases and J by 7 bases, leaving 19 bases between them. CDR3 sequence: CASSPSPGDSGQPQHF. In nucleotides, the CDR3 is TGTGCCAGCTCACCCTCCCCCGGAGACAGTGGACAGCCCCAGCATTTT.

This clone was seen a single time. The genes are TRBV19 and TRBJ1-1, with TRBD1 matching 9 bases. With 2 bases clipped from V and 5 bases from J, the junction kept 6 bases outside the gene matches. Germline CDR1 and CDR2: LNHDA and SQIVND (reference sequence). The CDR3 covers 15 residues. The DNA for the CDR3 is TGTGCCAGTAGTATATCTTCGACAGGGGGGACTGAAGCTTTCTTT. Protein sequence: CASSISSTGGTEAFF.

This clone has a single count. The same CDR3 arises from other DNA sequences in this sample as well. The CDR3 coding sequence is TGTGCCAGCAGTTTAAGGGGGTATGGCTACACCTTC. This translates into CASSLRGYGYTF. This chain uses TRBV28 with TRBJ1-2; weak D call: TRBD1 (6 bases). Per germline, CDR1 MDHEN and CDR2 SYDVKM. The CDR3 totals 12 residues. V lost 2 bases to trimming and J lost 5 bases, with 6 bases between them.

A few counts support this clone. DNA for the CDR3: TGTGCCAGCAGCTTGAATCCGGACAGGGAGGATACGCAGTATTTT. Translated, it gives CASSLNPDREDTQYF. This chain connects TRBV5-4 to TRBJ2-3; 8 bases fit TRBD1. The V gene's germline CDR1 is SGHNT and CDR2 YYREEE (reference sequence). The CDR3 has 15 amino acids. Trimming took 1 base from V and 6 from J; bases not matched to a gene: 7. The full variable domain, with the rest looked up from reference TRBV5-4 and TRBJ2-3, is ETGVTQSPTHLIKTRGQQVTLRCSSQSGHNTVSWYQQALGQGPQFIFQYYREEENGRGNFPPRFSGLQFPNYSSELNVNALELDDSALYLCASSLNPDREDTQYFGPGTRLTVL.

The V call is TRBV6-5, the J call TRBJ2-7; D is uncertain. CDR1 MNHEY and CDR2 SVGAGI come from the germline V gene. There are 12 residues in the CDR3. V lost 8 bases and J lost 2, with 10 bases in between. The CDR3 DNA reads as TGTGCCAGCGGAGTGGCACCCTACGAGCAGTACTTC. Encoded protein: CASGVAPYEQYF.

This rearrangement joins TRBV9 to TRBJ2-7; 7 bases match TRBD2. Germline assignment: CDR1 SGDLS and CDR2 YYNGEE. Trimming took 4 bases from V and 1 from J; bases not matched to a gene: 5. The CDR3 is 14 amino acids. The CDR3 sequence is CASSPGSGSYEQYF. Written as DNA, the CDR3 is TGTGCCAGCAGCCCGGGTAGCGGGTCCTACGAGCAGTACTTC.

The V and J genes are TRBV7-3 and TRBJ2-5, with 10 bases identical to TRBD2. This CDR3 region has 15 residues. Germline values: CDR1 SGHTA, CDR2 FQGTGA. The V segment lost 2 bases and the J segment 7 bases; nucleotides outside the gene matches: 7. For the CDR3, the DNA is TGTGCCAGCAGCTTAGTAGCGGGGGGCCAGGGGACCCAGTACTTC. Translating it yields CASSLVAGGQGTQYF. The full variable domain, with the rest looked up from reference TRBV7-3 and TRBJ2-5, is GAGVSQTPSNKVTEKGKYVELRCDPISGHTALYWYRQSLGQGPEFLIYFQGTGAADDSGLPNDRFFAVRPEGSVSTLKIQRTERGDSAVYLCASSLVAGGQGTQYFGPGTRLLVL.

The V gene is TRBV7-6, the J gene TRBJ2-3; no reliable D call. Germline V CDR1 and CDR2: SGHVS, FNYEAQ. CDR3 size: 15 residues. The V and J ends lost 2 bases and 1 base respectively, with 10 bases between them. This CDR3 is CASSLSRPGTDTQYF. The CDR3 DNA follows: TGTGCCAGCAGCTTATCTAGACCCGGCACAGATACGCAGTATTTT.

The J gene is TRBJ1-3, the V gene TRBV27; TRBD1 agrees at 9 bases. This CDR3 has 14 amino acids. The trim removed 6 bases at V and 4 bases at J, leaving 4 bases unmatched. Germline CDR1 reads MNHEY; CDR2 reads SMNVEV (reference sequence). The DNA of the CDR3 is TGTGCCAGCAGACCACAGGGGGCCGGAAACACCATATATTTT. Protein product: CASRPQGAGNTIYF.

The V gene is TRBV5-1, the J gene TRBJ2-7, with D possibly matching TRBD2 (5 bases). The CDR3 covers 18 residues. V lost 4 bases and J 4 bases, leaving 27 bases between the germline ends. Germline values: CDR1 SGHRS, CDR2 YFSETQ. The CDR3: CASSLTSSIGPRGYEQYF. The CDR3 DNA is TGCGCCAGCAGCCTCACTTCTAGTATCGGGCCTCGGGGTTACGAGCAGTACTTC.

This chain uses TRBV11-3 with TRBJ2-7; tentatively, D is TRBD1 (6 bases). CDR3 size: 15 residues. Germline loops: CDR1 SGHNT, CDR2 YENEEA. Trimming removed 1 base from V and 5 bases from J, with 15 bases in between. CDR3 sequence: CASSLGRGTPNEQYF. CDR3 DNA sequence: TGTGCCAGCAGCTTAGGCAGGGGTACCCCGAACGAGCAGTACTTC.